This T cell receptor beta chain was identified during a study of blood T cell repertoires in COVID-19. Study-wide background: Sources were T cells, B-cell-depleted T cells, or PBMCs; the material itself was cDNA or gDNA.

Only one count was recorded for this clone. TCRdb's table, derived via immunoSEQ multiplex PCR, lists solely in-frame clones and lacks some. The sample consists of around 250,000 clones, roughly nine tenths of them appearing once. The V gene end was trimmed by 7 bases and the J gene end by 8 bases; junction bases not matched to a gene: 1. CDR1 is MNHEY, CDR2 SMNVEV, per germline (reference sequence). The CDR3 spans 13 residues. Assignment of participants to cohorts was predicated upon participant-reported clinical history. This sequence originates from a human donor in a cohort exposed to, infected with or recovered from COVID-19 (not recorded which). The donor label of this sample is uncertain. Specimen: PBMCs or T cells enriched from blood (not recorded which). V is TRBV27 and J is TRBJ1-6; 11 nucleotides line up with TRBD1. The CDR3 is CASKGQGDSPLHF. CDR3 DNA: TGTGCCAGCAAGGGACAGGGGGATTCACCCCTCCACTTT.